This entry lists 25 T cell receptor beta chains sequenced from one sample in a study of cytomegalovirus exposure and HLA in healthy donors. The PCR employed 60 Vbeta primers together with 13 Jbeta primers. The assay was immunoSEQ multiplex PCR, and TCRdb's table has in-frame clones only and misses some. The data contain 150,000 to 200,000 clones, over 65% of them singletons. Sequencing was performed on PBMCs. The receptors shown here come from a woman between 35 and 50 years old in good health and CMV-seronegative.

In its sample, this clone was seen a few times. In DNA form, the CDR3 reads TGTGCCATCAGATCCCGAGGGGAGGAGAACACTGAAGCTTTCTTT. As protein: CAIRSRGEENTEAFF. The chain recombines TRBV10-3 with TRBJ1-1, with TRBD1 as a possible D gene (5 bases). Trimming left V 6 bases short and J 1 base short, with 15 bases between. Germline loops: CDR1 ENHRY, CDR2 SYGVKD. This CDR3 comprises 15 residues.

The rearrangement links TRBV6-5 to TRBJ1-1; D gene unclear. With 7 bases removed from V and 5 bases from J, the gap between germline ends came to 17 bases. Germline assignment: CDR1 MNHEY and CDR2 SVGAGI. The CDR3 length is 14 residues. The CDR3 protein is CASMVLHFETEAFF. For the CDR3, the DNA is TGTGCCAGCATGGTCCTCCACTTTGAGACTGAAGCTTTCTTT.

The chain recombines TRBV18 with TRBJ2-3; D not resolved. Germline V gene sequence: CDR1 KGHSH, CDR2 LQKENI. The V and J ends lost 2 bases and 6 bases respectively, with 3 bases between them. The length of the CDR3 is 11 residues. The CDR3 DNA reads as TGTGCCAGCTCACCATCGGATACGCAGTATTTT. Its protein is CASSPSDTQYF.

The genes are TRBV5-1 and TRBJ2-5; TRBD1 matches at 8 bases. The CDR3 spans 15 residues. Per germline, CDR1 SGHRS and CDR2 YFSETQ. J was trimmed by 1 base and V by 4 bases; bases with no gene match: 6. The CDR3 loop is CASSPPGQVQETQYF. CDR3 bases: TGCGCCAGCAGCCCGCCGGGACAGGTCCAAGAGACCCAGTACTTC.

A word on this clone: One end of the junction varies from germline; a read error may be responsible. The CDR3 region has the DNA TGTTCCAGCAGCTTAGCGCGCCCGGTAAATGGTGAAAAACTGTTTTTT. It is translated as CSSSLARPVNGEKLFF. The rearrangement links TRBV7-9 to TRBJ1-4; D is ambiguous. The CDR3 loop spans 16 amino acids. CDR1 and CDR2 from the germline V gene are SEHNR and FQNEAQ (reference sequence).

The chain is built from TRBV5-4 and TRBJ1-1; no clear D. The CDR3 length is 13 residues. Germline V lookup: CDR1 SGHNT, CDR2 YYREEE (reference sequence). The V end lost 0 bases, the J end lost 2 bases, and 5 bases lay between the germline ends. Here the CDR3 DNA reads TGTGCCAGCAGCTTGGGGCTTAACACTGAAGCTTTCTTT. Protein: CASSLGLNTEAFF.

This chain uses TRBV7-6 with TRBJ1-6; possible D gene TRBD1, 5 bases. Germline V lookup: CDR1 SGHVS, CDR2 FNYEAQ. Trimming cost V 1 base and J 3 bases, with 10 bases left between them. This CDR3 comprises 16 residues. CDR3 nucleotides: TGTGCCAGCAGCTTAGGGGGGGTGATCTATAATTCACCCCTCCACTTT. It codes for CASSLGGVIYNSPLHF.

The gene calls are TRBV18 and TRBJ2-3; D not resolved. Germline V gives CDR1 KGHSH, CDR2 LQKENI. V lost 1 base and J 2 bases, leaving 7 bases between the germline ends. The CDR3 spans 14 residues. This CDR3 reads CASSPQQATDTQYF. Here the CDR3 DNA reads TGTGCCAGCTCACCACAGCAGGCCACAGATACGCAGTATTTT. Filled out from reference TRBV18 and TRBJ2-3, the complete variable domain reads NAGVMQNPRHLVRRRGQEARLRCSPMKGHSHVYWYRQLPEEGLKFMVYLQKENIIDESGMPKERFSAEFPKEGPSILRIQQVVRGDSAAYFCASSPQQATDTQYFGPGTRLTVL.

The chain uses TRBV5-4 and TRBJ2-1; D may be TRBD2 (6 bases). V lost 1 base and J lost 8, with 10 bases in between. The CDR3 runs to 13 residues. Germline CDR1 SGHNT, CDR2 YYREEE (reference sequence). For the CDR3, the DNA is TGTGCCAGCAGCTTGCCGCGCGGGGATGAGCAGTTCTTC. The encoded protein is CASSLPRGDEQFF.

This chain uses TRBV7-2 with TRBJ1-1, with TRBD1 identical over 9 bases. After removal of 1 base from V and 10 bases from J, the junction contained 19 bases not matched to a gene. This CDR3 region has 18 residues. Germline V CDR1 and CDR2: SGHTA, FQGNSA. The CDR3 coding sequence is TGTGCCAGCAGCTTAGTAGGGGGACAGGGCATAAACCCCCGGGGAGCTTTCTTT. It yields the protein CASSLVGGQGINPRGAFF.

The CDR3 loop reads CASSPKPGTGLSYEQYF. The CDR3 coding sequence is TGTGCCAGCAGCCCGAAGCCCGGGACAGGACTCTCCTACGAGCAGTACTTC. V is TRBV7-7 and J is TRBJ2-7, with 8 bases identical to TRBD1. J lost 0 bases, V lost 5 bases, and 12 bases had no gene match. CDR3 size: 17 residues. CDR1 SSHAT and CDR2 FNYEAQ come from the germline V gene (reference sequence).

V is TRBV6-1 and J is TRBJ2-5; a weak D match, TRBD1 (6 bases). CDR3 length equals 15 residues. Germline V lookup: CDR1 MNHNS, CDR2 SASEGT. Trimming removed 4 bases at V and 0 bases at J, with 12 bases between. CDR3 DNA: TGTGCCAGCAGTGGGACCTACAGGGACCAAGAGACCCAGTACTTC. Translation gives CASSGTYRDQETQYF.

This clone appeared a few times. The chain joins TRBV19 to TRBJ2-1, with 8 bases lining up with TRBD1. This CDR3 is 13 amino acids long. Looked up from germline, CDR1 is LNHDA and CDR2 is SQIVND (reference sequence). J gave up 5 bases and V 5 bases, and 2 bases lay outside the gene matches. The CDR3 DNA reads as TGTGCCAGTAGTCGGACAGGGAACAATGAGCAGTTCTTC. Its translation: CASSRTGNNEQFF.

The rearrangement links TRBV6-6 to TRBJ2-5, with a possible D match to TRBD2 (6 bases). The germline V gene encodes CDR1 MNHNY and CDR2 SVGAGI (reference sequence). The CDR3 sequence is 12 residues long. V was pared by 10 bases and J by 4 bases, with 13 bases between. The CDR3 sequence: CAISGGGETQYF. Here the CDR3 DNA reads TGTGCCATTTCCGGGGGTGGAGAGACCCAGTACTTC.

This clone was picked up a small number of times. V and J are TRBV2 and TRBJ2-4; 8 nucleotides align to TRBD2. CDR1 SNHLY and CDR2 FYNNEI come from the germline V gene. The ends lost 5 bases at V and 5 bases at J; junction bases unmatched: 14. The CDR3 covers 17 residues. This CDR3 is CASSKIIRSGAQNIQYF. The CDR3 DNA follows: TGTGCCAGCAGTAAAATCATACGTAGCGGGGCGCAAAACATTCAGTACTTC.

The gene calls are TRBV7-6 and TRBJ1-3; weak D call: TRBD1 (6 bases). Germline V gene data show CDR1 as SGHVS and CDR2 as FNYEAQ. V dropped 3 bases and J dropped 3 bases, with 15 bases sitting between them. The CDR3 extends over 16 amino acids. CDR3 nucleotide sequence: TGTGCCAGCAGCTTGGGGGCTCCTGGAGGTGGAAACACCATATATTTT. The encoded protein is CASSLGAPGGGNTIYF.

The gene calls are TRBV2 and TRBJ2-1; D perhaps matches TRBD2 (5 bases). Germline assignment: CDR1 SNHLY and CDR2 FYNNEI. The CDR3 spans 11 residues. Trimming took 3 bases from V and 15 from J, leaving 12 bases between them. The CDR3, as DNA: TGTGCCAGCAGTGACGAGGGCGTCTCGTTCTTC. It specifies CASSDEGVSFF.

This chain uses TRBV5-1 with TRBJ2-5; TRBD1 agrees at 12 bases. The J call could be wrong; TRBJ2-7 is a better fit for the DNA end. The CDR3 totals 15 residues. CDR1 is SGHRS, CDR2 YFSETQ, per germline. CDR3 DNA sequence: TGCGCCAGCAGCATAGGGACAGGGGGCGTCTACGAGCAGTACTTC. Translating it yields CASSIGTGGVYEQYF.

The genes are TRBV4-2 and TRBJ2-2, with 15 bases fitting TRBD2. The CDR3 consists of 18 residues. CDR1 LGHNA and CDR2 YNFKEQ come from the germline V gene. Trimming removed 3 bases from V and 5 bases from J; junction bases left unmatched: 7. CDR3 nucleotides: TGTGCCAGCAGCCAGGGGGGACTAGCGGGGGGTCAAACCGGGGAGCTGTTTTTT. This gives the protein CASSQGGLAGGQTGELFF.

This clone has only a few counts. The same CDR3 can be traced to other DNA sequences in this sample. V is TRBV5-4 and J is TRBJ2-4; 7 nucleotides line up with TRBD1. The V gene's germline CDR1 is SGHNT and CDR2 YYREEE (reference sequence). The CDR3 extends over 14 amino acids. The J segment lost 3 bases and the V segment lost 3 bases, leaving 3 bases of the junction unmatched. The CDR3 coding sequence is TGTGCCAGCAGCTCCCGGGACAGCAAAAACATTCAGTACTTC. This sequence encodes CASSSRDSKNIQYF.

The J gene is TRBJ1-5, the V gene TRBV11-2; D is undetermined. The CDR3 contains 13 residues. CDR1 SGHAT and CDR2 FQNNGV come from the germline V gene. The V end was cut by 0 bases, the J end by 6 bases, with 6 bases between. CDR3 loop: CASSLDPGQPQHF. The DNA for the CDR3 is TGTGCCAGCAGCTTAGATCCCGGTCAGCCCCAGCATTTT.

V gene TRBV6-5 combines with J gene TRBJ2-7; TRBD1 matches 8 bases. The CDR3 length is 16 residues. Germline values: CDR1 MNHEY, CDR2 SVGAGI. Germline trimming cut 0 bases from V and 5 bases from J; bases unmatched to any gene: 9. CDR3 loop: CASSYSGDGQGDEQYF. The DNA for the CDR3 is TGTGCCAGCAGTTACTCGGGGGACGGACAGGGAGACGAGCAGTACTTC.

V is TRBV6-6 and J is TRBJ1-5; unclear D gene. The CDR3 loop spans 14 amino acids. V was shortened by 6 bases and J by 3 bases, with 12 bases between the two germline ends. The germline CDR1 and CDR2 sequences are MNHNY and SVGAGI (reference sequence). For the CDR3, the DNA is TGTGCCAGCAGCCCACACGAGGTCAATCAGCCCCAGCATTTT. Protein sequence: CASSPHEVNQPQHF.

V gene TRBV19 combines with J gene TRBJ1-1; 7 bases fit TRBD1. J gave up 1 base and V 8 bases, and 1 base lay outside the gene matches. This CDR3 has 12 residues. The germline V gene encodes CDR1 LNHDA and CDR2 SQIVND (reference sequence). The CDR3 nucleotides are TGTGCCAGTTACAGGGGGAACACTGAAGCTTTCTTT. Protein sequence: CASYRGNTEAFF. The whole variable domain, remainder taken from reference TRBV19 and TRBJ1-1, is DGGITQSPKYLFRKEGQNVTLSCEQNLNHDAMYWYRQDPGQGLRLIYYSQIVNDFQKGDIAEGYSVSREKKESFPLTVTSAQKNPTAFYLCASYRGNTEAFFGQGTRLTVV.

J is TRBJ2-3 and V is TRBV5-6; 8 nucleotides match TRBD1. This CDR3 has 16 amino acids. V dropped 0 bases and J dropped 3; count of bases not matched to a gene: 6. Germline loops: CDR1 SGHDT, CDR2 YYEEEE. The CDR3, as DNA: TGTGCCAGCAGCTTGGGTACGGACAGGGAGACAGATACGCAGTATTTT. Protein product: CASSLGTDRETDTQYF.